The 27 T cell receptor beta chains below come from one sample, sequenced in a study of cytomegalovirus exposure and HLA in healthy donors. The PCR contained 60 Vbeta and 13 Jbeta primers. TCRdb's copy holds only in-frame clones and misses some; the assay was immunoSEQ multiplex PCR. Among about 180,000 clones listed, roughly 77% were seen once. The sequencing input was PBMCs. The source of these receptors is a woman in her twenties or thirties in good health and CMV-seronegative.

V gene TRBV18 combines with J gene TRBJ1-2; tentatively, D is TRBD1 (5 bases). The CDR3 spans 12 residues. Trimming took 5 bases from V and 8 from J, leaving 12 bases between them. Per the germline V gene, CDR1 is KGHSH and CDR2 is LQKENI. Written as DNA, the CDR3 is TGTGCCAGCTCAGCAGGGTTGCAGGGCTACACCTTC. As protein: CASSAGLQGYTF.

V gene TRBV7-9 combines with J gene TRBJ2-3; 7 bases align to TRBD2. CDR3 size: 14 residues. Looked up from germline, CDR1 is SEHNR and CDR2 is FQNEAQ (reference sequence). The trim removed 5 bases at V and 1 base at J, leaving 3 bases unmatched. CDR3 region: CASSRTSGTDTQYF. The CDR3 DNA is TGTGCCAGCAGCCGGACTAGTGGCACAGATACGCAGTATTTT.

The rearrangement joins TRBV18 to TRBJ2-7; a possible D gene is TRBD1 (7 bases). Germline assignment: CDR1 KGHSH and CDR2 LQKENI. V was clipped by 6 bases and J by 6 bases, with 27 bases between them. CDR3 size: 17 residues. CDR3 region: CASSSTRSGAGGGEQYF. CDR3 nucleotides: TGTGCCAGCTCCTCAACACGCTCTGGGGCAGGGGGAGGCGAGCAGTACTTC.

The CDR3 DNA is TGTGCCAGCAGCTCCAGCGGGCCTTACGAGCAGTACTTC. Its protein is CASSSSGPYEQYF. The chain carries TRBV7-2 and TRBJ2-7; a possible D gene is TRBD2 (6 bases). Germline CDR1 and CDR2: SGHTA and FQGNSA. Trimming left V 4 bases short and J 4 bases short, with 11 bases between. CDR3 length: 13 amino acids.

The chain uses TRBV7-2 and TRBJ1-6, with 9 bases that match TRBD1. Trimming removed 5 bases from V and 10 bases from J; junction bases left unmatched: 9. CDR1 SGHTA and CDR2 FQGNSA come from the germline V gene. The CDR3 is 15 amino acids. The chain's CDR3 is CASSPGDRDGSPLHF. The CDR3, as DNA: TGTGCCAGCAGCCCAGGGGACAGGGACGGATCACCCCTCCACTTT.

This chain links TRBV4-1 with TRBJ2-3, with 8 bases aligning to TRBD2. Germline CDR1 MGHRA, CDR2 YSYEKL. Unmatched junction bases numbered 13, after V lost 2 bases and J lost 0 bases. The CDR3 covers 19 residues. CDR3 loop: CASSQPDTGGITSTDTQYF. DNA for the CDR3: TGCGCCAGCAGCCAACCGGATACGGGAGGGATCACCAGCACAGATACGCAGTATTTT.

In DNA, the CDR3 is TGTGCCAGCAGGTGGGGGGGCCGGTACAATGAGCAGTTCTTC. Its protein is CASRWGGRYNEQFF. The chain combines TRBV2 with TRBJ2-1; tentative D call: TRBD2 (7 bases). The germline V and J ends were trimmed by 6 bases and 4 bases, with 13 bases remaining between them. Looked up from germline, CDR1 is SNHLY and CDR2 is FYNNEI. There are 14 residues in the CDR3.

The rearrangement links TRBV23-1 to TRBJ1-2; 10 bases are shared with TRBD1. TRBV23-1 is sorted into the ORF group, with uncertain function. Trimming removed 4 bases from V and 8 bases from J; junction bases left unmatched: 7. The CDR3 has 14 residues. CDR3 residues: CASSRSRDRGGYTF. The CDR3 DNA reads TGCGCCAGCAGTCGATCACGGGACAGGGGAGGCTACACCTTC.

This clone was seen a few times. Other DNA sequences in the sample encode the same CDR3. V and J are TRBV4-3 and TRBJ1-3; 7 nucleotides align to TRBD1. Germline V gene lookup returns CDR1 LGHNA and CDR2 YSLEER. The CDR3 covers 15 residues. J gave up 4 bases and V 1 base, and 4 bases lay outside the gene matches. The DNA for the CDR3 is TGCGCCAGCAGCCAAGGGGCGGGACAGGGAAACACCATATATTTT. Translating gives CASSQGAGQGNTIYF.

This clone was detected only a few times. The chain recombines TRBV2 with TRBJ1-1; 7 nucleotides agree with TRBD1. The V segment lost 4 bases and the J segment 0 bases; nucleotides outside the gene matches: 5. The CDR3 is 15 amino acids. Germline CDR1 SNHLY, CDR2 FYNNEI. Here the CDR3 DNA reads TGTGCCAGCAGTGCCGCCAGGGGGGTGAACACTGAAGCTTTCTTT. This encodes CASSAARGVNTEAFF.

The rearrangement links TRBV5-8 to TRBJ1-1; no clear D gene. V was trimmed by 0 bases and J by 1 base, leaving 10 bases between them. CDR1 and CDR2 (germline): SGHTS, YDEGEE. The CDR3 is 15 amino acids. CDR3 in amino acids: CASSLAPLANTEAFF. The CDR3 coding sequence is TGTGCCAGCAGCTTGGCCCCACTAGCGAACACTGAAGCTTTCTTT.

This clone was seen only a few times. The rearrangement joins TRBV5-1 to TRBJ1-5; 9 bases line up with TRBD1. Germline values: CDR1 SGHRS, CDR2 YFSETQ. This CDR3 is built from 15 residues. V was pared by 4 bases and J by 3 bases, with 5 bases of the junction left unmatched. In nucleotides, the CDR3 is TGCGCCAGCAGCCCTACAGGGGGCAACAATCAGCCCCAGCATTTT. Residues: CASSPTGGNNQPQHF.

V and J are TRBV7-2 and TRBJ1-5; D may be TRBD1 (6 bases). V was clipped by 0 bases and J by 4 bases, with 10 bases between them. CDR3 length equals 15 residues. CDR1 and CDR2 from the germline V gene are SGHTA and FQGNSA. The CDR3 bases are TGTGCCAGCAGCTTAGCTGGACAGTTGAATCAGCCCCAGCATTTT. Its protein is CASSLAGQLNQPQHF.

The chain is built from TRBV27 and TRBJ1-1, with D possibly matching TRBD1 (6 bases). Trimming removed 3 bases from V and 2 bases from J, with 10 bases in between. From germline, CDR1 is MNHEY and CDR2 SMNVEV (reference sequence). CDR3 length: 14 amino acids. The CDR3 nucleotides read TGTGCCAGCAGTTTTTACAGGGCAAACACTGAAGCTTTCTTT. Translating gives CASSFYRANTEAFF.

The chain has TRBV10-3 and TRBJ2-7, with D unclear. The CDR3 sequence is 15 residues long. Trimming removed 2 bases from V and 2 bases from J, with 13 bases in between. CDR1 ENHRY and CDR2 SYGVKD come from the germline V gene. The CDR3 DNA follows: TGTGCCATCAGTGAGCTTCTTGGTACGGCCTACGAGCAGTACTTC. It is translated as CAISELLGTAYEQYF.

About this clone: An end of the junction does not agree with germline; a read error may underlie this. CDR3 DNA sequence: TGTGCTAGCAGCTCAGGGGAAGGTGGAGAGACCCAGTACTTC. This codes for CASSSGEGGETQYF. This chain uses TRBV7-7 with TRBJ2-5; D is perhaps TRBD1 (6 bases). This CDR3 has 14 amino acids. Germline V CDR1 and CDR2: SSHAT, FNYEAQ (reference sequence).

V and J are TRBV10-3 and TRBJ2-1; 9 bases agree with TRBD2. Trimming cost V 6 bases and J 3 bases; bases outside gene matches: 3. The CDR3 covers 14 residues. Germline values: CDR1 ENHRY, CDR2 SYGVKD. This CDR3 reads CAIRGTSFYNEQFF. For the CDR3, the DNA is TGTGCCATCAGGGGGACTAGCTTCTACAATGAGCAGTTCTTC.

The genes are TRBV9 and TRBJ2-3, with D tentatively TRBD1 (6 bases). V was clipped by 0 bases and J by 3 bases, with 8 bases between them. CDR1 and CDR2 (germline): SGDLS, YYNGEE. This CDR3 has 14 residues. The CDR3 DNA follows: TGTGCCAGCAGCGTAGGGGGGCCTACAGATACGCAGTATTTT. Translation gives CASSVGGPTDTQYF.

The chain carries TRBV29-1 and TRBJ1-2, with D possibly being TRBD1 (5 bases). Trimming stripped 3 bases from V and 0 bases from J, with 8 bases between. The CDR3 sequence is 13 residues long. Germline values: CDR1 SQVTM, CDR2 ANQGSEA. The CDR3 nucleotides read TGCAGCGTTGATGACAGTTCTAACTATGGCTACACCTTC. Its translation is CSVDDSSNYGYTF.

The rearrangement joins TRBV7-3 to TRBJ2-3; possibly TRBD2 for D (7 bases). This CDR3 has 15 residues. Germline V CDR1 and CDR2: SGHTA, FQGTGA. V was clipped by 2 bases and J by 5 bases, with 14 bases between them. The CDR3 reads CASSLVAGARDTQYF. DNA for the CDR3: TGTGCCAGCAGCTTAGTCGCGGGGGCCCGAGATACGCAGTATTTT. Drawing the rest from reference TRBV7-3 and TRBJ2-3, the complete variable domain is GAGVSQTPSNKVTEKGKYVELRCDPISGHTALYWYRQSLGQGPEFLIYFQGTGAADDSGLPNDRFFAVRPEGSVSTLKIQRTERGDSAVYLCASSLVAGARDTQYFGPGTRLTVL.

The chain is built from TRBV19 and TRBJ1-5; D gene unclear. From germline, CDR1 is LNHDA and CDR2 SQIVND (reference sequence). Trimming left V 3 bases short and J 0 bases short, with 15 bases between. The CDR3 totals 17 residues. The CDR3, as DNA: TGTGCCAGTAGTATCCCTCGGTGGAGATATAGCAATCAGCCCCAGCATTTT. This sequence encodes CASSIPRWRYSNQPQHF.

The rearrangement uses TRBV11-2 and TRBJ2-7; tentative D call: TRBD2 (6 bases). The CDR3 has 15 amino acids. Germline V lookup: CDR1 SGHAT, CDR2 FQNNGV. Trimming cost V 1 base and J 3 bases, with 13 bases left between them. CDR3 coding DNA: TGTGCCAGCAGCTTAGTACTAGCAAAGGGCTACGAGCAGTACTTC. It specifies CASSLVLAKGYEQYF.

The chain employs TRBV4-2 and TRBJ1-2; 7 nucleotides agree with TRBD1. CDR1 is LGHNA, CDR2 YNFKEQ, per germline. Losses at the gene ends were 0 bases for V and 2 bases for J; bases not matched to a gene: 0. The CDR3 is 14 amino acids. CDR3 protein: CASSQDRGNYGYTF. Written as DNA, the CDR3 is TGTGCCAGCAGCCAAGACAGGGGGAACTATGGCTACACCTTC.

This clone has more than one count but fewer than ten. The chain combines TRBV5-4 with TRBJ2-5, with 8 bases that match TRBD1. Germline V gives CDR1 SGHNT, CDR2 YYREEE (reference sequence). CDR3 length: 13 amino acids. V shed 4 bases and J 4 bases; nucleotides not matched to a gene: 3. CDR3 nucleotides: TGTGCCAGCAGCCGGGACAGGTCAGAGACCCAGTACTTC. Amino acids: CASSRDRSETQYF.

To note about this clone: The junction departs from germline at one end; a sequencing error may be responsible. The V and J genes are TRBV7-7 and TRBJ1-1; TRBD1 matches 7 bases. The germline CDR1 and CDR2 sequences are SSHAT and FNYEAQ (reference sequence). There are 17 residues in the CDR3. The CDR3 loop reads CASIWGFGTELNTEAFF. As DNA, the CDR3 is TGTGCTAGCATTTGGGGATTCGGGACAGAGCTGAACACTGAAGCTTTCTTT. The complete variable domain, with remaining parts taken from reference TRBV7-7 and TRBJ1-1, reads GAGVSQSPRYKVTKRGQDVTLRCDPISSHATLYWYQQALGQGPEFLTYFNYEAQPDKSGLPSDRFSAERPEGSISTLTIQRTEQRDSAMYRCASIWGFGTELNTEAFFGQGTRLTVV.

The gene calls are TRBV5-1 and TRBJ2-5, with D perhaps matching TRBD1 (5 bases). The CDR3 is 16 amino acids. The V gene lost 4 bases and the J gene lost 9 bases, with 25 bases spanning the gap. Germline assignment: CDR1 SGHRS and CDR2 YFSETQ. For the CDR3, the DNA is TGCGCCAGCAGCGTGGAAAGGGGTGCGTATTATGGAGCCCAGTACTTC. Residues: CASSVERGAYYGAQYF.

This chain's CDR3 is CASSQTGGNTEAFF. CDR3 in DNA: TGTGCCAGTAGTCAAACAGGGGGGAACACTGAAGCTTTCTTT. This sequence joins TRBV19 and TRBJ1-1, with TRBD1 identical over 8 bases. J gave up 1 base and V 5 bases, and 3 bases lay outside the gene matches. Germline V gene sequence: CDR1 LNHDA, CDR2 SQIVND (reference sequence). This CDR3 is built from 14 residues.